Listed below are T cell receptor beta chains from one sample, sequenced in a study of T cell repertoires in cytomegalovirus infection. TCRdb called the reads again in MiXCR, with one record for every CDR3 protein. The table shows 480,000 or so distinct CDR3 sequences, with about 11% occurring only once. The sequencing input was PBMCs. The source is a human donor in good health (CMV status not recorded). Some clones in this sample may be carry-over from other donors' samples. CDR3s leave out the opening cysteine and the closing phenylalanine or tryptophan.

V	J	CDR3
TRBV15	TRBJ1-6	ATSRSGRGNSPLH
TRBV15	TRBJ2-1	ATSRGRTSGNVNNEQF
TRBV5-6	TRBJ1-1	ASSSGQGQRLMNTEAF
TRBV6-1	TRBJ2-5	ASSDRPRASGAFQETQY
TRBV10-2	TRBJ2-1	ASSESWDRDLYNEQF
TRBV5-1	TRBJ1-2	ASSGRVNYGYT
TRBV3-1	TRBJ1-6	ASSQGINSPLH
TRBV7-7	TRBJ2-5	ASSPRTGAETQY
TRBV10-3	TRBJ1-5	AISEIDSNQPQH
TRBV6-6	TRBJ2-7	ASSYSYSGTSYEQY